This T cell receptor beta chain was obtained from a study of T-cell memory formation after mild COVID-19. TCRdb analysed the 5' RACE reads with MiXCR anew, one entry per CDR3 protein. The sample has around 250,000 distinct CDR3 sequences, 15% to 20% seen once; the top ten hold 22%. The CDR3 is 12 amino acids. V lost 1 base and J lost 8, with 7 bases in between. CDR1 SGDLS and CDR2 YYNGEE come from the germline V gene. The sample comprised PBMCs or a T cell subset sorted from them (not recorded which). This clonotype originated in a man between 18 and 29 years old who had mild COVID-19 (a few samples of this study predate the infection). Cell type and time point are not known. This chain joins TRBV9 and TRBJ2-1; D gene ambiguous. The CDR3 region is CASSVNWDEQFF. CDR3 bases: TGTGCCAGCAGCGTAAACTGGGATGAGCAGTTCTTC.